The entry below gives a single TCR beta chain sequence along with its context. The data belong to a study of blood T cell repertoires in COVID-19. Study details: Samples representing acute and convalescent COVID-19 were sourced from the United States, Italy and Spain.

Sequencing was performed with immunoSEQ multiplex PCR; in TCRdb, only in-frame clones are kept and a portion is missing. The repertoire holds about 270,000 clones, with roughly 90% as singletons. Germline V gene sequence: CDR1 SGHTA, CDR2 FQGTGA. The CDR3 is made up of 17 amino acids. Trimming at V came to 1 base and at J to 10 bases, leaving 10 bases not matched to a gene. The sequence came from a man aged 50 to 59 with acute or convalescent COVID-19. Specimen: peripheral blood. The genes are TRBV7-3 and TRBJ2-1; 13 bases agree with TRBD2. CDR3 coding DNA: TGTGCCAGCAGCTTAATCCCCGGGACTAGCGGGGTTACGGAGCAGTTCTTC. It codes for CASSLIPGTSGVTEQFF.